This TCR beta chain was documented in a study of blood T cells in healthy people across ages. It was with a sample-barcoded 5' primer and a J-beta primer mix that a second PCR of roughly 6 to 12 cycles was run. A template-switch adaptor with 12 random nucleotides tagged each cDNA molecule. TCRdb re-analysed the 5' RACE reads in MiXCR, keeping a single row per CDR3 protein. The sample carries approximately 790,000 distinct CDR3 sequences, around two thirds recorded once. This CDR3 has 13 amino acids. Germline V gene sequence: CDR1 DFQATT, CDR2 SNEGSKA (reference sequence). The V and J ends lost 3 bases and 5 bases respectively, with 10 bases between them.

The chain is built from TRBV20-1 and TRBJ1-4, with D possibly TRBD1 on 5 matching bases. The material sequenced was blood. The TCR originated in a young man in good health. The CDR3 nucleotides read TGCAGTGCTAGGACAGCCGGGAATGAAAAACTGTTTTTT. Translating gives CSARTAGNEKLFF.